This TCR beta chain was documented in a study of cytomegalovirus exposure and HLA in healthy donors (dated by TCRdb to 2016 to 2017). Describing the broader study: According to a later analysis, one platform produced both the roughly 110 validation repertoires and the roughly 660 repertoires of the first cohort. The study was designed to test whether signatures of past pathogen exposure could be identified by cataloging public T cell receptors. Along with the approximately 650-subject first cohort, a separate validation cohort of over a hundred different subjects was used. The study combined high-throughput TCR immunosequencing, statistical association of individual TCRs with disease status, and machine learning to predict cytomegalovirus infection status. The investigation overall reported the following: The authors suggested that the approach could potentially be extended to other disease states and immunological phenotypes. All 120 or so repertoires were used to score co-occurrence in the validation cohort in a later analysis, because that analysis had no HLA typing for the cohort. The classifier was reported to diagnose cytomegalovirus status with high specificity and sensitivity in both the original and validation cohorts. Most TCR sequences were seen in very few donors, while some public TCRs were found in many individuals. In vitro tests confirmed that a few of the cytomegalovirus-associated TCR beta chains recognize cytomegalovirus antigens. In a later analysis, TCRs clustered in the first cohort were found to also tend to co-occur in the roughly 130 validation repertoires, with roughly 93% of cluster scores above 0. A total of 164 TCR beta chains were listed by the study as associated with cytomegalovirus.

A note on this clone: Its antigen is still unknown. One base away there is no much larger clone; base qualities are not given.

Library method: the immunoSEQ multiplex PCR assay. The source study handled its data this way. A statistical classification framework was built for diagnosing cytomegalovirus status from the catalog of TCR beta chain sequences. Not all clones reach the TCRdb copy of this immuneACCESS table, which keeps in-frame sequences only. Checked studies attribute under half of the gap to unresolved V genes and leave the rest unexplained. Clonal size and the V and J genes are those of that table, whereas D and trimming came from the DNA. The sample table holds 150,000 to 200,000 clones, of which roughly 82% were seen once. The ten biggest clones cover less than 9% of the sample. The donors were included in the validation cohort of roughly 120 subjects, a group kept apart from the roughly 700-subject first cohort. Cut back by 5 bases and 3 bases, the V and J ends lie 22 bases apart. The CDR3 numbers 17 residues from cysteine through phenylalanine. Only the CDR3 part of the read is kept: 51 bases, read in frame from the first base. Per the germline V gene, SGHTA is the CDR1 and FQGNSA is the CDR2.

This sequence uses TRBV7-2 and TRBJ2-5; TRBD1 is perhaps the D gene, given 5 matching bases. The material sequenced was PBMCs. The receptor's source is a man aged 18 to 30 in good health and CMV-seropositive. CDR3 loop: CASSPQAGAWGKETQYF. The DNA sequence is TGTGCCAGCAGCCCGCAGGCTGGGGCGTGGGGCAAAGAGACCCAGTACTTC.